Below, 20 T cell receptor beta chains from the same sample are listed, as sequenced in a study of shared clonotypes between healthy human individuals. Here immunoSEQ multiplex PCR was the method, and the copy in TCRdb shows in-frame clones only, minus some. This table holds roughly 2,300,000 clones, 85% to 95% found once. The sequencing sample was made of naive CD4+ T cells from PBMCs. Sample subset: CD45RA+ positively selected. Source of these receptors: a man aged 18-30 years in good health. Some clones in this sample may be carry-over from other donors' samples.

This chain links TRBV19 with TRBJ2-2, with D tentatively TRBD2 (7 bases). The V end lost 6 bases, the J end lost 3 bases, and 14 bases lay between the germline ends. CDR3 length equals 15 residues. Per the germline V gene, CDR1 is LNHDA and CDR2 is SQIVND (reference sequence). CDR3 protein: CASRPRGGYTGELFF. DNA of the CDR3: TGTGCCAGTAGGCCAAGGGGGGGGTACACCGGGGAGCTGTTTTTT. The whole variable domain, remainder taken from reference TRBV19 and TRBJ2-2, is DGGITQSPKYLFRKEGQNVTLSCEQNLNHDAMYWYRQDPGQGLRLIYYSQIVNDFQKGDIAEGYSVSREKKESFPLTVTSAQKNPTAFYLCASRPRGGYTGELFFGEGSRLTVL.

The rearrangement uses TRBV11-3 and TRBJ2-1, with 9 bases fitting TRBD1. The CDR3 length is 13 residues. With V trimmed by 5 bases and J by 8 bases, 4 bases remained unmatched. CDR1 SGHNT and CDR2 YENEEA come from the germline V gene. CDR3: CASSPRDRDEQFF. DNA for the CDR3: TGTGCCAGCAGCCCCCGGGACAGGGATGAGCAGTTCTTC.

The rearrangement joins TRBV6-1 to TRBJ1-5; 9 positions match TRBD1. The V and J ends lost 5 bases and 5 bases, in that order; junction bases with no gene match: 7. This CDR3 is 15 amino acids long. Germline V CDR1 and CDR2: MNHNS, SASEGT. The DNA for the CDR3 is TGTGCCAGCAGTAATACCGGGACAGGGTATCAGCCCCAGCATTTT. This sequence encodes CASSNTGTGYQPQHF.

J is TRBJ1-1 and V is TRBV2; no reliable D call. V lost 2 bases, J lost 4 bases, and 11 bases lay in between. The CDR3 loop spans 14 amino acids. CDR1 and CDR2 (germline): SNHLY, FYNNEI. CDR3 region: CASSERELRTEAFF. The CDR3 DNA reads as TGTGCCAGCAGTGAACGTGAGCTTCGCACTGAAGCTTTCTTT. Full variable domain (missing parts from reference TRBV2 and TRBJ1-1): EPEVTQTPSHQVTQMGQEVILRCVPISNHLYFYWYRQILGQKVEFLVSFYNNEISEKSEIFDDQFSVERPDGSNFTLKIRSTKLEDSAMYFCASSERELRTEAFFGQGTRLTVV.

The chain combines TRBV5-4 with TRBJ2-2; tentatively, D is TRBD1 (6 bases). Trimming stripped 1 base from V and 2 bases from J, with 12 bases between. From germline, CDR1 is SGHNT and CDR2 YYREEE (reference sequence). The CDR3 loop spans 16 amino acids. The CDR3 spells CASSLSAGANTGELFF. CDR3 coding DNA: TGTGCCAGCAGCTTGTCGGCAGGGGCTAACACCGGGGAGCTGTTTTTT.

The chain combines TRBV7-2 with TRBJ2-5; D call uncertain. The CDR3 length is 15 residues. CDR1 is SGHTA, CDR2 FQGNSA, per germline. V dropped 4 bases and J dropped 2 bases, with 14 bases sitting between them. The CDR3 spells CASSSYRAAQETQYF. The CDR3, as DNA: TGTGCCAGCAGCTCGTATCGGGCGGCACAAGAGACCCAGTACTTC.

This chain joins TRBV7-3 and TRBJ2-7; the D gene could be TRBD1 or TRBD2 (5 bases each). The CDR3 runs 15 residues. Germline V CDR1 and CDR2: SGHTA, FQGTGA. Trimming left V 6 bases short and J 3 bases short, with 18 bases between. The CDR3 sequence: CASSAQGGGYYEQYF. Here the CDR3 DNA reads TGTGCCAGCAGTGCTCAGGGCGGAGGCTACTACGAGCAGTACTTC.

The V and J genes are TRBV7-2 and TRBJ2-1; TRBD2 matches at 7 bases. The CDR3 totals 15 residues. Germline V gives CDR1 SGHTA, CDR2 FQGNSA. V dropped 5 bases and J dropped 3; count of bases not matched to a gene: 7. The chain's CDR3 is CASSPKRDYYNEQFF. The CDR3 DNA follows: TGTGCCAGCAGCCCCAAGCGGGACTACTACAATGAGCAGTTCTTC.

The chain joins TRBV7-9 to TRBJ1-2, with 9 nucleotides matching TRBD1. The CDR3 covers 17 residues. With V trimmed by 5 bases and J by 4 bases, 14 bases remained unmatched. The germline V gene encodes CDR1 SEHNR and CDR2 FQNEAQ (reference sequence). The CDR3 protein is CASSPRPGTGRSYGYTF. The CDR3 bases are TGTGCCAGCAGCCCACGTCCCGGGACAGGGCGGAGCTATGGCTACACCTTC.

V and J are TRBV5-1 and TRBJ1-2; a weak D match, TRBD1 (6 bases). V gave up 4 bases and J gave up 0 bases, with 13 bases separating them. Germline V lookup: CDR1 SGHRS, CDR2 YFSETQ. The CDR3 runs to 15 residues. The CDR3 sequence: CASSGGDIPNYGYTF. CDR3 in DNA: TGCGCCAGCAGCGGCGGGGACATCCCTAACTATGGCTACACCTTC. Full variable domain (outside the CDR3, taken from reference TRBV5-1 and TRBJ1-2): KAGVTQTPRYLIKTRGQQVTLSCSPISGHRSVSWYQQTPGQGLQFLFEYFSETQRNKGNFPGRFSGRQFSNSRSEMNVSTLELGDSALYLCASSGGDIPNYGYTFGSGTRLTVV.

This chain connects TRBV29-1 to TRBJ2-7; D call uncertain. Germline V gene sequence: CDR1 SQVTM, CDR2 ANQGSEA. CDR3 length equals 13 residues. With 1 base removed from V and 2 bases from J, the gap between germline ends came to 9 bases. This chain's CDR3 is CSVEVGLAYEQYF. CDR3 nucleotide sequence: TGCAGCGTTGAAGTCGGATTGGCCTACGAGCAGTACTTC.

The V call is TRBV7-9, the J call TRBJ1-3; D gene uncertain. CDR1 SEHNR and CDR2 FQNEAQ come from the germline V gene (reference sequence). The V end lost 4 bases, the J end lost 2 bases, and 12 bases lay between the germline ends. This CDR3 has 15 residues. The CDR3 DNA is TGTGCCAGCAGCTCGCCCGGGTGGGCTGGAAACACCATATATTTT. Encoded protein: CASSSPGWAGNTIYF.

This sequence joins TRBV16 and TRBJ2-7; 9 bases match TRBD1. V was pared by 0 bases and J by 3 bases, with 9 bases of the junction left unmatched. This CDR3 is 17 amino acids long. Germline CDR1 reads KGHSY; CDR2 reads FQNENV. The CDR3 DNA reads TGTGCCAGCAGCCAATCGGTAATGGGACAGGGTCACTACGAGCAGTACTTC. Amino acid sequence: CASSQSVMGQGHYEQYF.

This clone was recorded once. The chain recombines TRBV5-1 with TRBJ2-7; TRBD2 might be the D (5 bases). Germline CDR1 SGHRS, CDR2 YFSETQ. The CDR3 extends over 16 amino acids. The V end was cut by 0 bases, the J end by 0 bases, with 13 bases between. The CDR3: CASSLAEGGRSYEQYF. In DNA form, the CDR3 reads TGCGCCAGCAGCTTGGCTGAGGGTGGACGCTCCTACGAGCAGTACTTC.

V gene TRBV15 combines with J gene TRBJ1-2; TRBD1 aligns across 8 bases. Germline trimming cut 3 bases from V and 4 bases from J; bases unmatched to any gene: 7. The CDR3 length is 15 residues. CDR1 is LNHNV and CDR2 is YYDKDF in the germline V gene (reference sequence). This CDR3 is CATSRGTGLGYGYTF. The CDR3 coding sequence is TGTGCCACCAGCAGGGGGACAGGACTGGGCTATGGCTACACCTTC.

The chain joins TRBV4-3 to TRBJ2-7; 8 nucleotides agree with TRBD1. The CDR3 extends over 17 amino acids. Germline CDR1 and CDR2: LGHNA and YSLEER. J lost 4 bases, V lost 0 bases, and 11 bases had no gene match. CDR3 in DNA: TGCGCCAGCAGCCAAGATAGGTCCCGAGGACAGGGATACGAGCAGTACTTC. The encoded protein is CASSQDRSRGQGYEQYF.

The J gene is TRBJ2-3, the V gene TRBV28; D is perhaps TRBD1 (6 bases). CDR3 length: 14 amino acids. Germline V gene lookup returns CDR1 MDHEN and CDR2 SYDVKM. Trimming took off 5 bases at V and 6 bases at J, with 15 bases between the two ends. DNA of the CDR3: TGTGCCAGCAGTACCACCCGTCAGGGGGATACGCAGTATTTT. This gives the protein CASSTTRQGDTQYF.

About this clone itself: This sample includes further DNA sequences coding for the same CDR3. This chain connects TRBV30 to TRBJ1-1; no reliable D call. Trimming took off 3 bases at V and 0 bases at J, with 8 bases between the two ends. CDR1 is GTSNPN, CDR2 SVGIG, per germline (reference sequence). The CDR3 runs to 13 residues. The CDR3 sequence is CAWSGSLNTEAFF. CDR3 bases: TGTGCCTGGAGCGGGAGCCTGAACACTGAAGCTTTCTTT. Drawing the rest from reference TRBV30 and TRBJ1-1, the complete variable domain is SQTIHQWPATLVQPVGSPLSLECTVEGTSNPNLYWYRQAAGRGLQLLFYSVGIGQISSEVPQNLSASRPQDRQFILSSKKLLLSDSGFYLCAWSGSLNTEAFFGQGTRLTVV.

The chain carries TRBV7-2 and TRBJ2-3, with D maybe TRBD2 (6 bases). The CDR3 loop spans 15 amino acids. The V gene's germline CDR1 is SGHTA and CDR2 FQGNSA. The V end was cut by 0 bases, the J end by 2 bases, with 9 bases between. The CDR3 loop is CASSLARDHTDTQYF. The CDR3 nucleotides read TGTGCCAGCAGCTTAGCGCGGGATCACACAGATACGCAGTATTTT.

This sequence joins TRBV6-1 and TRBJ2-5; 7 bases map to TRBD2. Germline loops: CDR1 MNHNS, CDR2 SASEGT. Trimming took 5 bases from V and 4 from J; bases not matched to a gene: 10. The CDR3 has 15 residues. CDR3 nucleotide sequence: TGTGCCAGCAGTCCCCCGGGGGGAGTGGGAGAGACCCAGTACTTC. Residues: CASSPPGGVGETQYF.